The 3 T cell receptor beta chains listed next were all sequenced from one sample in a study of T cells in Graves' hyperthyroidism and ophthalmopathy. Template material for amplifying TCR beta CDR3 regions consisted of RNA transcripts. First-round RT-PCR of the TCR CDR3 relied on the HTBI primer set. Each CDR3 protein gets one entry after TCRdb re-called the multiplex PCR reads with MiXCR. The sample holds hundreds of thousands of distinct CDR3 sequences, nearly 20% seen once. Sequences were obtained from blood. All receptors derive from a man in his forties or fifties with Graves' ophthalmopathy.

This clonotype has a count of ten or more. The J gene is TRBJ2-3, the V gene TRBV5-8, with D possibly being TRBD2 (6 bases). V lost 4 bases and J lost 0, with 9 bases in between. CDR3 size: 14 residues. Germline CDR1 is SGHTS and CDR2 is YDEGEE. CDR3 sequence: CASSKLASTDTQYF. CDR3 DNA sequence: TGTGCCAGCAGCAAACTAGCTAGCACAGATACGCAGTATTTT.

The chain has TRBV20-1 and TRBJ2-7; a weak D match, TRBD2 (5 bases). CDR1 and CDR2 from the germline V gene are DFQATT and SNEGSKA (reference sequence). The ends were cut back, 1 base at V and 2 bases at J, with 12 bases in the middle. This CDR3 has 14 amino acids. The CDR3 DNA is TGCAGTGCTAGAGCCGGGAACACCCCCTACGAGCAGTACTTC. Its translation is CSARAGNTPYEQYF.

This clonotype was counted a few times. This chain joins TRBV12-5 and TRBJ1-2; D is unresolved. V lost 3 bases to trimming and J lost 1 base, with 15 bases between them. CDR1 and CDR2 from the germline V gene are LGHNT and FRNRAP. The CDR3 consists of 16 residues. The DNA of the CDR3 is TGTGCTAGTGGTTTCTCCGAGGACCTTAATAACTATGGCTACACCTTC. This sequence encodes CASGFSEDLNNYGYTF.